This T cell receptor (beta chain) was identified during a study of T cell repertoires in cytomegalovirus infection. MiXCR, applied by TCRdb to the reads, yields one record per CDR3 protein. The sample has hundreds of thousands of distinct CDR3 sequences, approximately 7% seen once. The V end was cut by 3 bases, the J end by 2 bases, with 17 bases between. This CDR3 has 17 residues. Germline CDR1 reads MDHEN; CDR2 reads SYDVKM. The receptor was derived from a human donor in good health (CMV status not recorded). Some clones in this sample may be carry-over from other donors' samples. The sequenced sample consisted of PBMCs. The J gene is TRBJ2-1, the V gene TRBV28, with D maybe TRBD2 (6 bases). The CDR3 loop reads CASSLTQPGRTYNEQFF. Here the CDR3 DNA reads TGTGCCAGCAGTTTGACCCAGCCGGGGAGGACCTACAATGAGCAGTTCTTC.